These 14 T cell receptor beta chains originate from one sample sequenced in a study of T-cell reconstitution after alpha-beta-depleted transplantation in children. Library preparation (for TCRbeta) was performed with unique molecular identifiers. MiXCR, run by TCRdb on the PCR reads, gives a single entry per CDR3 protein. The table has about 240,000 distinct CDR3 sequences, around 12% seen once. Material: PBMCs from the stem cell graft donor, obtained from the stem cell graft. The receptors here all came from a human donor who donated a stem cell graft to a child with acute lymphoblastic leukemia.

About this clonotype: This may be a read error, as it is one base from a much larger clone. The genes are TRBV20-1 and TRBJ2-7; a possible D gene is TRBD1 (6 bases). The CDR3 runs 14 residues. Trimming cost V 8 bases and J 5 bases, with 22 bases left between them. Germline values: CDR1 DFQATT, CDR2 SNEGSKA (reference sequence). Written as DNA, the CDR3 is TGCAGTTACATTGGGCACAGGGTAGACGACGAGCAGTACTTC. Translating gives CSYIGHRVDDEQYF.

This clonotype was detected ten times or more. The CDR3 DNA is TGTGCCAGCAGCCAGGCAGGGGATCAGCCCCAGCATTTT. Protein product: CASSQAGDQPQHF. The chain carries TRBV4-2 and TRBJ1-5, with a possible D match to TRBD1 (6 bases). V lost 3 bases to trimming and J lost 5 bases, with 8 bases between them. The CDR3 is made up of 13 amino acids. Germline values: CDR1 LGHNA, CDR2 YNFKEQ.

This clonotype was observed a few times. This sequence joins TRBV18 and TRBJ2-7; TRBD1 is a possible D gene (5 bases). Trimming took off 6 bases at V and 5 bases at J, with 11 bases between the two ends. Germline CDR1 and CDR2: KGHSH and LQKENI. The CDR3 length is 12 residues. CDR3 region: CASSQGVDEQYF. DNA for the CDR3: TGTGCCAGCTCCCAGGGTGTGGACGAGCAGTACTTC.

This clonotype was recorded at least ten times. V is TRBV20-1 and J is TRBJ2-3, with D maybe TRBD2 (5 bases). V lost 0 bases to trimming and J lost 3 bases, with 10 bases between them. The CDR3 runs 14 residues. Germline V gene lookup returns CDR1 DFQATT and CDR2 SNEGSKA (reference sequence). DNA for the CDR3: TGCAGTGCTAGAGATCACGGGGATACAGATACGCAGTATTTT. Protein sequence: CSARDHGDTDTQYF.

CDR3 in amino acids: CASRGQVDEQFF. In DNA, the CDR3 is TGTGCCAGCAGGGGACAGGTTGACGAGCAGTTCTTC. The rearrangement joins TRBV6-2 or TRBV6-3 to TRBJ2-1, with TRBD1 matching over 8 bases. The V segment lost 6 bases and the J segment 10 bases; nucleotides outside the gene matches: 5. This CDR3 has 12 residues. Germline V lookup: CDR1 MNHEY, CDR2 SVGEGT.

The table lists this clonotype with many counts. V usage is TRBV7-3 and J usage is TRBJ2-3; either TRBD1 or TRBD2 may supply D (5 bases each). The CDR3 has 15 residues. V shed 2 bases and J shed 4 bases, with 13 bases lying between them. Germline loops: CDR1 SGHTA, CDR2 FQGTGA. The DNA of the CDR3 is TGTGCCAGCAGCTTACGGGGCGTAGGGGCAGATACGCAGTATTTT. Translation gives CASSLRGVGADTQYF.

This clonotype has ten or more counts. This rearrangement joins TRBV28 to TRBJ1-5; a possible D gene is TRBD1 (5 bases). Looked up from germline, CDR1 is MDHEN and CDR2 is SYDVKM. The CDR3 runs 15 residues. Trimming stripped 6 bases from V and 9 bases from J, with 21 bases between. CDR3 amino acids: CASSYPGRADRPQHF. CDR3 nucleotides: TGTGCCAGCAGCTACCCAGGGCGAGCGGACCGGCCCCAGCATTTT. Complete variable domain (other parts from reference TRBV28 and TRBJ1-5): DVKVTQSSRYLVKRTGEKVFLECVQDMDHENMFWYRQDPGLGLRLIYFSYDVKMKEKGDIPEGYSVSREKKERFSLILESASTNQTSMYLCASSYPGRADRPQHFGDGTRLSIL.

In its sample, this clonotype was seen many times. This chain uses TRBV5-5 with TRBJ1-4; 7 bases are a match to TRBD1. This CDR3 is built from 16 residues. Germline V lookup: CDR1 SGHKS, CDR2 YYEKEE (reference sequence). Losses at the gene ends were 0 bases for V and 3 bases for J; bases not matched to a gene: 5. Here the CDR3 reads CASSLDRGLSNEKLFF. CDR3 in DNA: TGTGCCAGCAGCTTGGACAGGGGCCTCTCTAATGAAAAACTGTTTTTT. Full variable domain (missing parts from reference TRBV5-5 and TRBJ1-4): DAGVTQSPTHLIKTRGQQVTLRCSPISGHKSVSWYQQVLGQGPQFIFQYYEKEERGRGNFPDRFSARQFPNYSSELNVNALLLGDSALYLCASSLDRGLSNEKLFFGSGTQLSVL.

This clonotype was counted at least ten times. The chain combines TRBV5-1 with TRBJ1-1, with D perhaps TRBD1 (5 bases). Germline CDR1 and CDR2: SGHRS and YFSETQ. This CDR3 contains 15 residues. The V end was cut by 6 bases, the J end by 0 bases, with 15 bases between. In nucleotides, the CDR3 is TGCGCCAGCAACCCAGGGTCCCCTATGAACACTGAAGCTTTCTTT. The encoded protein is CASNPGSPMNTEAFF.

CDR3: CATRADRGPGELFF. The CDR3 coding sequence is TGTGCCACCAGAGCGGACAGGGGGCCCGGGGAGCTGTTTTTT. The rearrangement uses TRBV2 and TRBJ2-2, with 11 bases matching TRBD1. CDR1 SNHLY and CDR2 FYNNEI come from the germline V gene. The CDR3 runs 14 residues. Germline trimming cut 10 bases from V and 6 bases from J; bases unmatched to any gene: 7.

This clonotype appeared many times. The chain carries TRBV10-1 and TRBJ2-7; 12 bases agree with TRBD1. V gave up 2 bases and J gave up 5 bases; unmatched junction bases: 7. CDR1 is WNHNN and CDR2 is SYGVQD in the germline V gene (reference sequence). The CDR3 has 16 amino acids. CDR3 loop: CASSEKPGQGANEQYF. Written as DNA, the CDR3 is TGCGCCAGCAGTGAGAAGCCGGGACAGGGGGCAAACGAGCAGTACTTC.

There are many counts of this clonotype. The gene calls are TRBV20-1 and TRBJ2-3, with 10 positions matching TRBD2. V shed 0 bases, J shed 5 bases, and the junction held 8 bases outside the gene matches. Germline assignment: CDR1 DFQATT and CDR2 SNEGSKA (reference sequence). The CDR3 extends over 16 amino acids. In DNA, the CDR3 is TGCAGTGCTAGAGATCCCCAGCGGGGGGGCCGAGATACGCAGTATTTT. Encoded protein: CSARDPQRGGRDTQYF.

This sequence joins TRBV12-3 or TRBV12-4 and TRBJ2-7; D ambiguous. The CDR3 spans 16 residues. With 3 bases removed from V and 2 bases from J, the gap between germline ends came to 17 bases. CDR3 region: CASSLVGSVKTYEQYF. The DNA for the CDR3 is TGTGCCAGCAGTTTGGTCGGGTCAGTTAAGACCTACGAGCAGTACTTC.

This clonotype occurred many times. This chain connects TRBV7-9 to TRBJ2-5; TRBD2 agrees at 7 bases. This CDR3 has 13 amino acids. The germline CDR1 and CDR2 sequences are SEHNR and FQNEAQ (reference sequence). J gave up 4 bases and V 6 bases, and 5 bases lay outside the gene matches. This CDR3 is CASRPGGLETQYF. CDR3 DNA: TGTGCCAGCAGACCCGGGGGGTTAGAGACCCAGTACTTC.